This TCR beta chain was recorded in a study of shared clonotypes between healthy human individuals. The wider study: Each donor's CD8 memory used one plate, CD8 naive two, each CD4 subset three. Study outcomes and limitations: Larger estimated richness was generally recorded for naive subsets relative to memory subsets.

This clone was seen once. The antigen remains unidentified. Germline assignment: CDR1 MNHEY and CDR2 SVGAGI. Trimming removed 8 bases from V and 7 bases from J, with 17 bases in between. The CDR3 has 13 amino acids. TCRdb's copy holds only in-frame clones and misses some; the assay was immunoSEQ multiplex PCR. The data show about 1,500,000 clones, with around 95% seen just once and approximately 1% held by the top ten. This clonotype was obtained from a young man in good health. This sequence joins TRBV6-5 and TRBJ1-1; D is ambiguous. Sequenced: naive CD4+ T cells sorted from blood. Subset denoted: CD45RA+ positively selected. CDR3 region: CASYRSVLGEAFF. In DNA, the CDR3 is TGTGCCAGCTACCGGTCTGTTCTGGGTGAAGCTTTCTTT.